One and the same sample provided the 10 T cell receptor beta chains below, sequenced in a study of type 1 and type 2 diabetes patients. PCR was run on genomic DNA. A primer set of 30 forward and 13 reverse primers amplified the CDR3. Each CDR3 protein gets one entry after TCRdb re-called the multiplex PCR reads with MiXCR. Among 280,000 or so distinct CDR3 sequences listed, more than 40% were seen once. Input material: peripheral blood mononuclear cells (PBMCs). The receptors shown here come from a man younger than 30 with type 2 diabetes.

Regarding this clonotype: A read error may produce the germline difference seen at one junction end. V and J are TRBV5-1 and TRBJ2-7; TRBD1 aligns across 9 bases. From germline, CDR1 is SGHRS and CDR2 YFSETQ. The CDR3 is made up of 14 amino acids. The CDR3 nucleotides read TGTGCCAGCACTTTGACAGGGGGGTTCTACGAGCAGTGCTTC. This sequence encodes CASTLTGGFYEQCF.

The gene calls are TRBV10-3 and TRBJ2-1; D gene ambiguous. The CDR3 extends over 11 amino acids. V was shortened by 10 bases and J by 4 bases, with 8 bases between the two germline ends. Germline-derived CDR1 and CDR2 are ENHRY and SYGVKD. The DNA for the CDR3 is TGTGCCACAGAAAGTTACAATGAGCAGTTCTTC. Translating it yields CATESYNEQFF.

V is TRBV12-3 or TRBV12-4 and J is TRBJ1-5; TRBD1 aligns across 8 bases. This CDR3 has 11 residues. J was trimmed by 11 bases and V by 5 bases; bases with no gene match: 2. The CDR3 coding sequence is TGTGCCAGCAGTAAACAGGGGGCCCAGCATTTT. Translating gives CASSKQGAQHF.

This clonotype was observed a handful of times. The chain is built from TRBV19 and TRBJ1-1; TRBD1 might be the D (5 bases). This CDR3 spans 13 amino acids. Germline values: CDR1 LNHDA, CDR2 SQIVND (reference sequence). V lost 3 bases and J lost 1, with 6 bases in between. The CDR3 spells CASSMGENTEAFF. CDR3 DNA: TGTGCCAGTAGTATGGGGGAGAACACTGAAGCTTTCTTT.

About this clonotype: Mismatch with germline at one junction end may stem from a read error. CDR3 DNA sequence: TGTGCCTGGAGTGACGCCAACTCCTACGAGCAGCACTTC. The encoded protein is CAWSDANSYEQHF. This chain connects TRBV30 to TRBJ2-7; D remains unclear. The CDR3 covers 13 residues. Germline-derived CDR1 and CDR2 are GTSNPN and SVGIG (reference sequence).

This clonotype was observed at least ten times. In DNA form, the CDR3 reads TGTGCCAGCAGCCAAGGTGTGGGTGGCTACACCTTC. As protein: CASSQGVGGYTF. The chain couples TRBV14 to TRBJ1-2; D not resolved. CDR1 is SGHDN, CDR2 FVKESK, per germline. Trimming stripped 1 base from V and 7 bases from J, with 7 bases between. The CDR3 loop spans 12 amino acids.

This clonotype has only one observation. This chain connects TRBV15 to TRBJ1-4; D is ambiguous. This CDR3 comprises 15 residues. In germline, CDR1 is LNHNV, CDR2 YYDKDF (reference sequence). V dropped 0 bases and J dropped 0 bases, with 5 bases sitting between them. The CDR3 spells CATSRESATNEKLFF. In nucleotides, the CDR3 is TGTGCCACCAGCAGAGAGAGTGCAACTAATGAAAAACTGTTTTTT. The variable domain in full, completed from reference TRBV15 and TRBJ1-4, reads DAMVIQNPRYQVTQFGKPVTLSCSQTLNHNVMYWYQQKSSQAPKLLFHYYDKDFNNEADTPDNFQSRRPNTSFCFLDIRSPGLGDTAMYLCATSRESATNEKLFFGSGTQLSVL.

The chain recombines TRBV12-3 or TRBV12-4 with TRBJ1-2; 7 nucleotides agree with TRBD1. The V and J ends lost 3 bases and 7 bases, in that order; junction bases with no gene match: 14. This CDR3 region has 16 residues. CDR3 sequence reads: CASSFRGGGIMSGYTF. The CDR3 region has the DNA TGTGCCAGCAGTTTTCGAGGGGGCGGTATTATGTCTGGCTACACCTTC.

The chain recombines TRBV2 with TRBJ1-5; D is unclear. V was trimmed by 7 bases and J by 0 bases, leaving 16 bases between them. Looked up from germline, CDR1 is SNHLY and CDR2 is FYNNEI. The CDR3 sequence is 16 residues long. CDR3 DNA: TGTGCCAGCATGGCACGGACGGAATATAGCAATCAGCCCCAGCATTTT. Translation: CASMARTEYSNQPQHF.

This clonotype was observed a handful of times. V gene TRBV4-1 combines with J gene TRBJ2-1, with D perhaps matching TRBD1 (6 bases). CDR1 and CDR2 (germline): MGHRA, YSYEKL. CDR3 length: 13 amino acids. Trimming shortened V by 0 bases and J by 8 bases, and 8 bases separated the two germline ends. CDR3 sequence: CASSQEQGYEQFF. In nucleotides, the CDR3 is TGCGCCAGCAGCCAAGAGCAGGGGTATGAGCAGTTCTTC.